The 29 T cell receptor beta chains below all came from one sample that was sequenced in a study of T cells expressing NK-cell markers. After re-calling the 5' RACE reads, TCRdb lists one entry per CDR3 protein, DNA absent. Its table records 400,000 to 500,000 distinct CDR3 sequences. Sample: blood T cells: a sorted CD56 or NKG2C T cell subset, CD4+ or CD8+ T cells, or bulk PBMC T cells (not recorded which). Receptor source: a woman between 18 and 70 years old in good health.

The CDR3 loop reads CASSARTGGSTEAFF. V gene TRBV6-2 or TRBV6-3 combines with J gene TRBJ1-1; no DNA is available, so the TRBD1 call from TCRdb remains unchecked. This CDR3 is 15 amino acids long. Germline V gives CDR1 MNHEY, CDR2 SVGEGT.

The chain couples TRBV29-1 to TRBJ2-2; TCRdb returns TRBD1, unconfirmable since there is no DNA. The CDR3 consists of 14 residues. In germline, CDR1 is SQVTM, CDR2 ANQGSEA. CDR3 region: CSVVGAANTGELFF.

The V gene is TRBV15, the J gene TRBJ1-2; TCRdb's D call, TRBD1, is unchecked because there is no DNA. Germline CDR1 reads LNHNV; CDR2 reads YYDKDF (reference sequence). This CDR3 has 12 residues. The CDR3 sequence: CATSSLGGSYTF. The whole variable domain, remainder taken from reference TRBV15 and TRBJ1-2, is DAMVIQNPRYQVTQFGKPVTLSCSQTLNHNVMYWYQQKSSQAPKLLFHYYDKDFNNEADTPDNFQSRRPNTSFCFLDIRSPGLGDTAMYLCATSSLGGSYTFGSGTRLTVV.

This sequence joins TRBV14 and TRBJ2-7; TCRdb indicates TRBD1, and absent DNA this call remains unverified. Germline lookup yields CDR1 SGHDN and CDR2 FVKESK. The CDR3 sequence is 14 residues long. This chain's CDR3 is CASSQRDRAYEQYF. Full variable domain (missing parts from reference TRBV14 and TRBJ2-7): EAGVTQFPSHSVIEKGQTVTLRCDPISGHDNLYWYRRVMGKEIKFLLHFVKESKQDESGMPNNRFLAERTGGTYSTLKVQPAELEDSGVYFCASSQRDRAYEQYFGPGTRLTVT.

The chain uses TRBV6-5 and TRBJ1-1; no DNA is available, so the TRBD1 call from TCRdb remains unchecked. From germline, CDR1 is MNHEY and CDR2 SVGAGI. CDR3 length: 16 residues. This CDR3 is CASSYRRERMNTEAFF.

The chain couples TRBV29-1 to TRBJ2-1; the D gene TCRdb calls, TRBD1, cannot be checked with no DNA. Germline CDR1 is SQVTM and CDR2 is ANQGSEA. This CDR3 contains 13 residues. CDR3 region: CSVDGTPRNEQFF.

The chain is built from TRBV18 and TRBJ2-1; TCRdb lists TRBD2, though no DNA is available to test this call. Germline CDR1 and CDR2: KGHSH and LQKENI. This CDR3 region has 14 residues. CDR3 region: CATPGLAGSNEQFF.

V and J are TRBV15 and TRBJ2-1. The CDR3 sequence is 12 residues long. Germline V gene sequence: CDR1 LNHNV, CDR2 YYDKDF (reference sequence). This chain's CDR3 is CATSRLGTIQFF.

The chain has TRBV4-3 and TRBJ1-2. Germline lookup yields CDR1 LGHNA and CDR2 YSLEER. The CDR3 runs to 15 residues. CDR3 sequence reads: CASSLGFEANYGYTF.

The rearrangement joins TRBV10-3 to TRBJ2-2; TCRdb picks TRBD1, but there is no DNA to check that call. Germline CDR1 is ENHRY and CDR2 is SYGVKD. This CDR3 region has 15 residues. The chain's CDR3 is CAISEMGAPTGELFF.

The chain couples TRBV6-2 or TRBV6-3 to TRBJ1-1; the D call of TRBD1 rests on TCRdb alone, since no DNA is present to check it. The CDR3 runs to 14 residues. Germline loops: CDR1 MNHEY, CDR2 SVGEGT. CDR3: CASSSPFSNTEAFF.

The chain employs TRBV7-2 and TRBJ2-3; TCRdb lists TRBD2, though no DNA is available to test this call. This CDR3 region has 16 residues. CDR1 and CDR2 from the germline V gene are SGHTA and FQGNSA. The chain's CDR3 is CASSLEATSKVNTQYF. The whole variable domain, remainder taken from reference TRBV7-2 and TRBJ2-3, is GAGVSQSPSNKVTEKGKDVELRCDPISGHTALYWYRQSLGQGLEFLIYFQGNSAPDKSGLPSDRFSAERTGGSVSTLTIQRTQQEDSAVYLCASSLEATSKVNTQYFGPGTRLTVL.

This chain joins TRBV6-5 and TRBJ2-7. The CDR3 extends over 13 amino acids. CDR1 is MNHEY, CDR2 SVGAGI, per germline. This CDR3 is CASSYEGMNEQYF.

This rearrangement joins TRBV20-1 to TRBJ2-3; with no DNA, the TCRdb D assignment of TRBD1 cannot be verified. The CDR3 loop spans 15 amino acids. Germline CDR1 reads DFQATT; CDR2 reads SNEGSKA (reference sequence). The CDR3 is CSARDPGGEADTQYF.

The chain uses TRBV30 and TRBJ2-1; the TCRdb call, TRBD1, lacks DNA for checking. The germline V gene encodes CDR1 GTSNPN and CDR2 SVGIG (reference sequence). This CDR3 spans 17 amino acids. The CDR3 loop reads CAWSAGAGTGSGNEQFF.

V is TRBV19 and J is TRBJ1-2. The CDR3 sequence is 14 residues long. Germline V gene data show CDR1 as LNHDA and CDR2 as SQIVND (reference sequence). The CDR3 sequence is CASNWTPADYGYTF.

The V call is TRBV20-1, the J call TRBJ2-2; lacking DNA, the TRBD1 call made by TCRdb goes unchecked. Germline V gives CDR1 DFQATT, CDR2 SNEGSKA (reference sequence). The CDR3 has 14 amino acids. CDR3 amino acids: CSATGTALTGELFF.

The chain has TRBV5-6 and TRBJ2-1; TCRdb names TRBD1, which stays unverified in the absence of DNA. In germline, CDR1 is SGHDT, CDR2 YYEEEE. The CDR3 contains 17 residues. The CDR3 is CASSPQRRRSSYNEQFF.

The chain employs TRBV30 and TRBJ2-4; checking the TCRdb D call of TRBD1 is not possible without DNA. Germline lookup yields CDR1 GTSNPN and CDR2 SVGIG (reference sequence). The CDR3 is 12 amino acids. The CDR3 loop is CAWTGSKNIQYF.

The CDR3 is CASTAGGQPQHF. J is TRBJ1-5 and V is TRBV12-3 or TRBV12-4. The CDR3 runs to 12 residues.

The V and J genes are TRBV15 and TRBJ2-7; TCRdb picks TRBD2, but there is no DNA to check that call. The germline gives CDR1 LNHNV, CDR2 YYDKDF (reference sequence). The CDR3 is made up of 14 amino acids. CDR3 in amino acids: CATSREGAGYEQYF.

The V gene is TRBV24-1, the J gene TRBJ2-5; TCRdb's D gene call, TRBD1, goes unchecked for lack of DNA. This CDR3 has 14 residues. CDR1 and CDR2 from the germline V gene are KGHDR and SFDVKD. CDR3 in amino acids: CATSDGTLQETQYF.

This chain connects TRBV7-2 to TRBJ2-1; TCRdb indicates TRBD1, and absent DNA this call remains unverified. The CDR3 sequence is 16 residues long. Germline CDR1 SGHTA, CDR2 FQGNSA. CDR3 in amino acids: CASSLEGGASYNEQFF.

The rearrangement joins TRBV12-3 or TRBV12-4 to TRBJ2-1; absent DNA, TCRdb's TRBD1 call cannot be checked. This CDR3 has 14 amino acids. The CDR3 spells CASSFYVQGNEQFF.

CDR3 loop: CASRDGTSGTYEQYF. The chain couples TRBV6-1 to TRBJ2-7; with no DNA, the TCRdb D assignment of TRBD2 cannot be verified. CDR3 length: 15 residues. The germline V gene encodes CDR1 MNHNS and CDR2 SASEGT.

This chain connects TRBV5-1 to TRBJ2-1; TCRdb's D call, TRBD1, is unchecked because there is no DNA. This CDR3 spans 12 amino acids. Germline CDR1 reads SGHRS; CDR2 reads YFSETQ. CDR3 sequence: CASSIGDGEQFF.

V and J are TRBV5-1 and TRBJ1-2; the TCRdb D gene call, TRBD1, has no DNA to confirm it. This CDR3 is built from 14 residues. Looked up from germline, CDR1 is SGHRS and CDR2 is YFSETQ. This CDR3 is CASSLSTGAYGYTF.

The CDR3 reads CASSPRQLVTDTQYF. This chain links TRBV12-3 or TRBV12-4 with TRBJ2-3; the D call of TRBD1 rests on TCRdb alone, since no DNA is present to check it. This CDR3 is built from 15 residues.

The V gene is TRBV5-1, the J gene TRBJ2-1; the TCRdb D gene call, TRBD2, has no DNA to confirm it. Germline V gene data show CDR1 as SGHRS and CDR2 as YFSETQ. The CDR3 has 14 residues. The CDR3 spells CASSSKRDGNEQFF.